Each of the 10 T cell receptor beta chains below was sequenced from the same sample in a study of blood T cell repertoires in COVID-19. Repertoires were generated with immunoSEQ multiplex PCR, while TCRdb's copy carries only in-frame clones and drops some. The top ten hold 4.5% to 5.5% of the sample, which has 130,000 to 150,000 clones, roughly 84% seen once. The sequencing input was PBMCs or T cells enriched from blood (not recorded which). All receptors come from a man in his forties or fifties with acute COVID-19.

This chain links TRBV1 with TRBJ1-5; the table gives TRBD1 as D, unverified against the DNA. TRBV1 counts as a pseudogene. The CDR3 sequence is 22 residues long. The CDR3 DNA follows: TGCACCAGCAGCCAAGAGCCTGCGGGCTCTAAGACAGGGTCCTATAGCAATCAGCCCCAGCATTTT. Residues: CTSSQEPAGSKTGSYSNQPQHF.

This CDR3 reads CASSWRGPTGELFF. CDR3 DNA sequence: TGTGCCAGCAGCTGGCGGGGTCCCACCGGGGAGCTGTTTTTT. The chain combines TRBV7-2 with TRBJ2-2; D is possibly TRBD2 (6 bases). V was pared by 4 bases and J by 4 bases, with 10 bases between. This CDR3 comprises 14 residues. Germline values: CDR1 SGHTA, CDR2 FQGNSA.

This chain connects TRBV4-3 to TRBJ1-1, with 7 bases matching TRBD1. The length of the CDR3 is 15 residues. Germline CDR1 is LGHNA and CDR2 is YSLEER. V shed 4 bases and J 4 bases; nucleotides not matched to a gene: 9. CDR3 sequence: CASSRLTGHGTEAFF. The DNA for the CDR3 is TGCGCCAGCAGCCGCCTGACAGGGCATGGCACTGAAGCTTTCTTT.

This clone was counted once. V and J are TRBV19 and TRBJ2-1; D is possibly TRBD2 (6 bases). Deletions cut 5 bases from V and 7 bases from J, with 15 bases between. The CDR3 spans 14 residues. Germline V gene lookup returns CDR1 LNHDA and CDR2 SQIVND (reference sequence). As DNA, the CDR3 is TGTGCCAGTAGTGGGCTAGCTCGGGGGAATGAGCAGTTCTTC. It codes for CASSGLARGNEQFF.

The rearrangement links TRBV5-5 to TRBJ2-5; D not resolved. Per the germline V gene, CDR1 is SGHKS and CDR2 is YYEKEE (reference sequence). Trimming removed 0 bases at V and 3 bases at J, with 18 bases between. CDR3 size: 17 residues. The CDR3 bases are TGTGCCAGCAGCTTGGCCGGTATACATGGCGGCGAAGAGACCCAGTACTTC. This codes for CASSLAGIHGGEETQYF.

This rearrangement joins TRBV19 to TRBJ2-5, with a weak D call TRBD1 (6 bases). Germline V CDR1 and CDR2: LNHDA, SQIVND (reference sequence). The V end lost 0 bases, the J end lost 1 base, and 9 bases lay between the germline ends. The CDR3 is made up of 15 amino acids. The CDR3 sequence is CASSIEGRGQETQYF. In nucleotides, the CDR3 is TGTGCCAGTAGTATAGAAGGCAGGGGCCAAGAGACCCAGTACTTC.

This chain joins TRBV10-3 and TRBJ2-3; D unresolved. Trimming shortened V by 4 bases and J by 0 bases, and 8 bases separated the two germline ends. The CDR3 is 14 amino acids. From germline, CDR1 is ENHRY and CDR2 SYGVKD. The CDR3 spells CAISGLSSTDTQYF. For the CDR3, the DNA is TGTGCCATCAGTGGGCTGTCTAGCACAGATACGCAGTATTTT.

About this clone: This sample also contains other DNA sequences that code for the same CDR3. The V gene is TRBV25-1, the J gene TRBJ1-2; TRBD1 is a possible D gene (5 bases). Germline V gives CDR1 MGHDK, CDR2 SYGVNS. Trimming took off 2 bases at V and 8 bases at J, with 9 bases between the two ends. CDR3 length: 12 amino acids. The CDR3 sequence: CASSEGGSGYTF. The CDR3 DNA sequence: TGTGCCAGCAGTGAAGGGGGGAGCGGCTACACCTTC.

The CDR3 spells CASSMRGKDEQYF. The CDR3 DNA is TGTGCCAGTAGTATGCGCGGTAAGGACGAGCAGTACTTC. J is TRBJ2-7 and V is TRBV19; D unclear. This CDR3 comprises 13 residues. The germline V and J ends were trimmed by 3 bases and 5 bases, with 11 bases remaining between them. In germline, CDR1 is LNHDA, CDR2 SQIVND (reference sequence). Full variable domain (missing parts from reference TRBV19 and TRBJ2-7): DGGITQSPKYLFRKEGQNVTLSCEQNLNHDAMYWYRQDPGQGLRLIYYSQIVNDFQKGDIAEGYSVSREKKESFPLTVTSAQKNPTAFYLCASSMRGKDEQYFGPGTRLTVT.

This chain joins TRBV3-1 (or the pseudogene TRBV3-2) and TRBJ1-3, with TRBD1 as a possible D gene (5 bases). Per germline, CDR1 LGHDT and CDR2 YNNKEL (reference sequence). V lost 0 bases and J lost 4, with 10 bases in between. The CDR3 extends over 15 amino acids. CDR3 in DNA: TGTGCCAGCAGCCAAGATGGAGACAGAGGAAACACCATATATTTT. It codes for CASSQDGDRGNTIYF.